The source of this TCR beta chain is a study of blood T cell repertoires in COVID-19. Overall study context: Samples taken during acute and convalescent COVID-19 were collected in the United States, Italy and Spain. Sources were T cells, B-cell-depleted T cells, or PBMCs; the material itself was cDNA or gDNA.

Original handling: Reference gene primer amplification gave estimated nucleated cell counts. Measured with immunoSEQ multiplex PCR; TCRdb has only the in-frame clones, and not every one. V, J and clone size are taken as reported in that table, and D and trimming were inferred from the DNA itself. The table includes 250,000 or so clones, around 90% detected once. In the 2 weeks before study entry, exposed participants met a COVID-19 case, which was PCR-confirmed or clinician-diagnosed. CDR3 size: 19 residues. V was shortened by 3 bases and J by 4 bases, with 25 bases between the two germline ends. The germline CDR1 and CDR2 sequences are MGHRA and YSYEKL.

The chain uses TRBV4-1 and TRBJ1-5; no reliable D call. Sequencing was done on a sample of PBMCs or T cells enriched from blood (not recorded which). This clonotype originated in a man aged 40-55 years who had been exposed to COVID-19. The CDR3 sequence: CASSHNLRREDIINQPQHF. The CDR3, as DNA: TGCGCCAGCAGCCACAACCTTCGCCGGGAAGACATAATTAATCAGCCCCAGCATTTT.